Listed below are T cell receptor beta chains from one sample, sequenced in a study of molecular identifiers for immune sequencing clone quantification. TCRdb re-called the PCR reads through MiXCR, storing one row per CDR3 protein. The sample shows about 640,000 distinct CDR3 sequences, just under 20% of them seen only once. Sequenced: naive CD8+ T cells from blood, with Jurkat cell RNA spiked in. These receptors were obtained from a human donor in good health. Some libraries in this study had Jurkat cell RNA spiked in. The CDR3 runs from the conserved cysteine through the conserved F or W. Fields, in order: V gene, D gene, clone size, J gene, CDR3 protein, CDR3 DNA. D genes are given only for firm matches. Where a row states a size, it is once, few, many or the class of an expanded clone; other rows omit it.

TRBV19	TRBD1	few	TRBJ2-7	CASSMVTGYPYEQYF	TGTGCCAGTAGTATGGTGACAGGGTATCCATACGAGCAGTACTTC
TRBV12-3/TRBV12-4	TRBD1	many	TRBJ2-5	CASSSPRTGQETQYF	TGTGCCAGCAGTTCCCCCCGGACAGGTCAAGAGACCCAGTACTTC
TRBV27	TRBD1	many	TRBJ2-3	CASSLLGGQGLDTQYF	TGTGCCAGCAGTTTATTGGGGGGACAGGGGTTGGATACGCAGTATTTT
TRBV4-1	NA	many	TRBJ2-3	CASSQVLPDTQYF	TGCGCCAGCAGCCAAGTTCTCCCAGATACGCAGTATTTT
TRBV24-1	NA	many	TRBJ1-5	CATSPSQNQPQHF	TGTGCCACCAGTCCCAGCCAGAATCAGCCCCAGCATTTT
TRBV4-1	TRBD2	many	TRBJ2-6	CASSHTSGGDRSGANVLTF	TGCGCCAGCAGCCACACGAGCGGGGGTGATCGCTCTGGGGCCAACGTCCTGACTTTC
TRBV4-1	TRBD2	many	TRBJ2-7	CASSQDLAGVLYEQYF	TGCGCCAGCAGCCAAGATCTGGCGGGAGTCCTCTACGAGCAGTACTTC
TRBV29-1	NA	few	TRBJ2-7	CSAQDGKNEQYF	TGCAGCGCCCAAGATGGAAAAAACGAGCAGTACTTC
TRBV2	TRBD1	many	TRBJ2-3	CASSESRQGARTDTQYF	TGTGCCAGCAGTGAATCCCGACAGGGAGCAAGAACAGATACGCAGTATTTT
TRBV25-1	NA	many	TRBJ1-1	CASSALGYEAFF	TGTGCCAGCAGTGCCTTAGGGTATGAAGCTTTCTTT
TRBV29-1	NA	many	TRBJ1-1	CSVPGGQGVTEAFF	TGCAGCGTCCCCGGGGGGCAGGGCGTGACTGAAGCTTTCTTT
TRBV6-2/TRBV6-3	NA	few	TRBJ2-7	CASNQGFAYEQYF	TGTGCCAGCAATCAAGGGTTCGCCTACGAGCAGTACTTC
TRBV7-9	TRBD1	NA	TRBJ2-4	CACSSRSGQGKNIQYF	TGTGCCTGCAGCTCCCGGTCGGGACAGGGAAAAAACATTCAGTACTTC
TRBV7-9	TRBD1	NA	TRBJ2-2	CASSLRDRGHTGELFF	TGTGCCAGCAGCTTAAGGGACAGGGGTCACACCGGGGAGCTGTTTTTT
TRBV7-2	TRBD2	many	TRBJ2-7	CASSFGNAGGRYEQYF	TGTGCCAGCAGCTTTGGTAACGCGGGAGGGAGGTACGAGCAGTACTTC